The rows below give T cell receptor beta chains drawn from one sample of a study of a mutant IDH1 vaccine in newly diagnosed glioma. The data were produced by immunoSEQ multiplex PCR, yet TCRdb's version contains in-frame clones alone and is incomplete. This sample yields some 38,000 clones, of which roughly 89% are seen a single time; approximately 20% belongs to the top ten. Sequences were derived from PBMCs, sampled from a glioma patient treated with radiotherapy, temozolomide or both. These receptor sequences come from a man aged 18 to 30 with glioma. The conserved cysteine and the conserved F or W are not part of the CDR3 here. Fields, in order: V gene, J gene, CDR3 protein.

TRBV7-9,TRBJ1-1,ASSLGGYEAF
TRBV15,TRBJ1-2,ATSRAGANYGYT
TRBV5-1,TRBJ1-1,ASSSRQGSTEAF
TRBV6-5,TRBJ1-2,ASSHYQENYGYT
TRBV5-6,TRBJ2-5,ASSPGRYQETQY
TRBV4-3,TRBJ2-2,ASSQVLAGGTGELF
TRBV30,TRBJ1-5,AWSVTGGDQPQH
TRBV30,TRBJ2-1,AWSPGLEYNEQF
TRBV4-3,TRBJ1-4,ASSQDSQNEKLF
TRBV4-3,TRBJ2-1,ASSSSGAGFNEQF
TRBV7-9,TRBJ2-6,ASSSYREAGANVLT
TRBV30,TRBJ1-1,AWSVGPRGTEAF
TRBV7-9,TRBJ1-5,ASSYGGGLNQPQH
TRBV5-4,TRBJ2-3,ASSLGRPGTDTQY
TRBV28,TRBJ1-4,ASSKRAGINEKLF
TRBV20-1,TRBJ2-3,SATRDRSQY
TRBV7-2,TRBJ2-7,ASSRDRGDGYEQY
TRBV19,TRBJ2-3,ASSNSGGPRDTQY
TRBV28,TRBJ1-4,ASSAGGTNEKLF
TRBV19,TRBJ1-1,ASSLKGLTEAF
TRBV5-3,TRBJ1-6,ARSLVRDPSN
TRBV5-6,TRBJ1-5,ASSSSRRGGPHQPQH
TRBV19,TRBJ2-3,ASRVQGPGDTQY
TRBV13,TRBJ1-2,ASSLAGQTFYGYT
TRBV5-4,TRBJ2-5,ASSSRDYPQETQY
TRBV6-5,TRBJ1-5,ASRPGTGNQPQH
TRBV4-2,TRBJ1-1,ASRKNTEAF
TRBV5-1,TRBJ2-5,ASSSSWSQRETQY
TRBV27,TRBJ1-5,ASSWSGGVNQPQH
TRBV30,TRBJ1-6,AWSAGSALSSYNSPLH
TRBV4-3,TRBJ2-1,ASSLQTTRGRRYEQF
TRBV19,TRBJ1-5,ASSISRFNQPQH
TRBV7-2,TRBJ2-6,ASSPRQGIVLT
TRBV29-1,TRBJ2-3,SVEGGLAGTTDTQY
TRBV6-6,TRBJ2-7,ASSPGVYEQY
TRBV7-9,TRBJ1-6,ASSANQGSNSPLH
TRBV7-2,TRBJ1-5,ASSLGQVQPQH
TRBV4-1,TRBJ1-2,ASSQGTGSANYGYT
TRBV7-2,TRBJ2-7,ASSSGPSGASYEQY
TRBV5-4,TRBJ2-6,ASSARGGRESQT
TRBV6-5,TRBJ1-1,ASSPSGLMNTEAF
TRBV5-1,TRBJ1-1,ASSLTGARTEAF
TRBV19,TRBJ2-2,ASTQPGPAPRGELF
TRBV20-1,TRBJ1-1,SASTGEAF
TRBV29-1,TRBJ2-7,SVEGTGFREQY
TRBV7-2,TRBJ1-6,ASSKLTQNSPLH
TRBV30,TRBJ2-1,AWAGDSYNEQF
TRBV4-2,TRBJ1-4,ASSPAGRYEKLF
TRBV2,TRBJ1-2,AGRSGDDYGYT
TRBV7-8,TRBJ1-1,ASSLQAGNTEAF
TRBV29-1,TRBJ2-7,SGADRRSSYEQY
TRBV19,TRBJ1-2,ASSIGYGYT
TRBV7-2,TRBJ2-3,ASSYGTPATDTQY
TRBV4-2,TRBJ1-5,ASSQDGWPQH
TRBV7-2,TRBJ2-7,ASSLDLSYGQY
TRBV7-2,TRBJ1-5,ASSLRSSSNQPQH
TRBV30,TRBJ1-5,AWSPVTGGFQPQH